Included here is one T cell receptor beta chain sequence, with context. Its target is not known. This sample was taken from a study of OX40 agonist ivuxolimab in advanced cancers. About the study: Patients receiving dose escalation had hepatocellular carcinoma, melanoma, renal cell or head and neck cancer. Findings and limits, study-wide: Some nonresponders likewise displayed low normalized T-cell clonal expansion.

Method: immunoSEQ multiplex PCR; TCRdb's copy keeps in-frame clones and lacks some. The data show tens of thousands of clones, approximately 86% seen once. The CDR3 is 13 amino acids. The V and J ends lost 6 bases and 6 bases, in that order; junction bases with no gene match: 0. In germline, CDR1 is SNHLY, CDR2 FYNNEI. Blood sampling was done at baseline, cycle 4 day 1, and cycle 7 day 1. This receptor was taken from an adult with an advanced solid tumor such as melanoma, head and neck, liver or kidney cancer. The sample in question was CD4+ or CD8+ T cells sorted from blood, obtained in a trial of the OX40 agonist ivuxolimab. This sequence joins TRBV2 and TRBJ2-2, with TRBD1 identical over 11 bases. CDR3 residues: CASRGQGAGELFF. The CDR3 coding sequence is TGTGCCAGCAGGGGACAGGGGGCCGGGGAGCTGTTTTTT.